The TCR beta chain described here comes from a study of blood T cell repertoires in COVID-19. The CDR3 has 15 residues. V shed 6 bases and J shed 5 bases, with 19 bases lying between them. The germline V gene encodes CDR1 MDHEN and CDR2 SYDVKM. Original handling: Reference gene primers were amplified, and this amplification served to estimate nucleated cell counts. Assay: immunoSEQ multiplex PCR; the TCRdb copy retains only in-frame clones and omits some. V and J calls and clone size are those listed in that table; D and trimming were worked out from the DNA. The data hold a few hundred thousand clones, with about 80% observed a single time.

The TCR was taken from a middle-aged man who had recovered from COVID-19. This chain joins TRBV28 and TRBJ1-1, with a weak D call TRBD1 (6 bases). Sample: PBMCs or T cells enriched from blood (not recorded which). The CDR3 loop reads CASSLPGPQGTEAFF. For the CDR3, the DNA is TGTGCCAGCAGCTTACCAGGACCTCAGGGGACTGAAGCTTTCTTT.